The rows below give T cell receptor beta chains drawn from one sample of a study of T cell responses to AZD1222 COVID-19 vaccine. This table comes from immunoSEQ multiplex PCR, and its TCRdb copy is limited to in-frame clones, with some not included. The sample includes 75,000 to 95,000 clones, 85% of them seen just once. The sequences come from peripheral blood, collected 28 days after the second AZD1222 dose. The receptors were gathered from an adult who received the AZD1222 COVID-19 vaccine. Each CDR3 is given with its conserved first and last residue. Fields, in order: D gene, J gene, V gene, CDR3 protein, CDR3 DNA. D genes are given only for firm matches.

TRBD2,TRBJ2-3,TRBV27,CASSYLLVGEGRNTDTQYF,TGTGCCAGCAGTTATCTCCTCGTCGGGGAGGGCCGAAACACAGATACGCAGTATTTT
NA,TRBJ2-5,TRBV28,CASSLIDTFGGETQYF,TGTGCCAGCAGTTTAATAGACACTTTCGGCGGGGAGACCCAGTACTTC
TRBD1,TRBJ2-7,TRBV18,CASSPRTGDEQYF,TGTGCCAGCTCACCACGGACAGGGGACGAGCAGTACTTC
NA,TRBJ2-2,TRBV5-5,CASSLGRSATGELFF,TGTGCCAGCAGCTTGGGTCGTAGCGCAACCGGGGAGCTGTTTTTT
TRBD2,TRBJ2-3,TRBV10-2,CASSEPRRTSGGPDTQYF,TGCGCCAGCAGTGAGCCCCGACGAACTAGCGGGGGGCCGGATACGCAGTATTTT
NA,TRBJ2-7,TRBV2,CASSESPADHEQYF,TGTGCCAGCAGTGAGTCGCCAGCCGACCACGAGCAGTACTTC
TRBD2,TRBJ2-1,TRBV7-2,CASSLGTRSYNEQFF,TGTGCCAGCAGCCTTGGGACTAGATCCTACAATGAGCAGTTCTTC
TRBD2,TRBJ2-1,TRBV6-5,CASRLLAGGPNEQFF,TGTGCCAGCAGACTACTAGCGGGGGGGCCAAATGAGCAGTTCTTC
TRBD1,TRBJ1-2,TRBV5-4,CASSNQGAEGYTF,TGTGCCAGCTCCAATCAGGGGGCGGAGGGCTACACCTTC
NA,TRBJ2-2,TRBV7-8,CASSLGPQGELFF,TGTGCCAGCAGCTTAGGACCACAGGGGGAGCTGTTTTTT
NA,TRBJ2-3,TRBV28,CASSSAGTTDTQYF,TGTGCCAGCAGTTCGGCGGGGACCACAGATACGCAGTATTTT
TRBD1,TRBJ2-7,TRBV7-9,CASSSTGLTYYEQYF,TGTGCCAGCAGCTCGACAGGGTTGACCTACTACGAGCAGTACTTC
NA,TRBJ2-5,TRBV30,CAWSVGGPSRETQYF,TGTGCCTGGAGTGTTGGAGGGCCTTCCCGGGAGACCCAGTACTTC
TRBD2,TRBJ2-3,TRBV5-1,CASSLVSSGGAGTQYF,TGCGCCAGCAGCTTGGTATCGAGCGGGGGGGCCGGTACGCAGTATTTT